This TCR beta chain was captured in a study of response to subunit inactivated influenza vaccine. Study outcomes and limitations: New T cells are recruited in small numbers by each seasonal influenza vaccination, according to the authors' suggestion.

A few counts support this clonotype. What it binds is unknown. Germline CDR1 reads SQVTM; CDR2 reads ANQGSEA. Trimming pared 0 bases from V and 4 bases from J, leaving 15 bases between. This CDR3 has 15 residues. TCRdb redid the calling of the RT-PCR reads with MiXCR, one entry per CDR3 protein. The repertoire consists of around 480,000 distinct CDR3 sequences, with approximately 11% occurring once and the leading ten covering about 12%. The sample was PBMCs from blood, taken 45 days after vaccination. The chain combines TRBV29-1 with TRBJ2-5; D ambiguous. This TCR was sampled from a man in his forties or fifties who received an inactivated influenza vaccine. CDR3 sequence reads: CSVEDSAVEVETQYF. The CDR3 DNA reads as TGCAGCGTTGAAGATTCGGCGGTTGAAGTAGAGACCCAGTACTTC. The whole variable domain, remainder taken from reference TRBV29-1 and TRBJ2-5, is SAVISQKPSRDICQRGTSLTIQCQVDSQVTMMFWYRQQPGQSLTLIATANQGSEATYESGFVIDKFPISRPNLTFSTLTVSNMSPEDSSIYLCSVEDSAVEVETQYFGPGTRLLVL.